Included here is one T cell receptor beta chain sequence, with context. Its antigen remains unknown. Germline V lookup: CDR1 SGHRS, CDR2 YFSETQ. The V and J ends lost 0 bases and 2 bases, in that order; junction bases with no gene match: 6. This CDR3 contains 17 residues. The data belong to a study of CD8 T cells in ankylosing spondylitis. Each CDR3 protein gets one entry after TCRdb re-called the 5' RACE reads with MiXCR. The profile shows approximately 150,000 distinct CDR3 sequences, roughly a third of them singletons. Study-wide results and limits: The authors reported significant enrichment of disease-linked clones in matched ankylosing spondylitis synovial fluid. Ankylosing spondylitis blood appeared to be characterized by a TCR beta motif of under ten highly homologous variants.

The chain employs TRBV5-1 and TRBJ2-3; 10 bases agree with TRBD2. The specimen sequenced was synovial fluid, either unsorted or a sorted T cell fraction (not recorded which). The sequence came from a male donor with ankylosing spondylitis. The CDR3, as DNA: TGCGCCAGCAGCTTGGGTCCTAGCGGGGGAATCACAGATACGCAGTATTTT. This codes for CASSLGPSGGITDTQYF.